This TCR beta chain was captured by sequencing in a study of shared clonotypes between healthy human individuals. The germline V gene has CDR1 MNHNS and CDR2 SASEGT. The V end was cut by 7 bases, the J end by 6 bases, with 16 bases between. CDR3 length: 13 residues. Nashville, Tennessee was home to all donors, each a Caucasian adult. Some clones are missing from TCRdb's copy, which holds only in-frame ones; the method was immunoSEQ multiplex PCR. There are some 2.1 million clones in the sample; 85% to 95% occur only once, and roughly 0.13% lies in the top ten. Sample: naive CD4+ T cells sorted from blood. Subset here: CD45RA+ positively selected. The source of this sequence is a man aged 18 to 29 in good health. This sequence joins TRBV6-1 and TRBJ2-7; D is ambiguous. CDR3 region: CASTPSAVSEQYF. As DNA, the CDR3 is TGTGCCAGCACCCCATCGGCCGTATCCGAGCAGTACTTC.